Listed here are 2 T cell receptor beta chains from one sample, sequenced in a study of T-cell memory formation after mild COVID-19. From the 5' RACE reads, TCRdb called clonotypes with MiXCR, one entry per CDR3 protein. The data contain 150,000 or so distinct CDR3 sequences, roughly 14% of them singletons. Sequencing was carried out using PBMCs or a T cell subset sorted from them (not recorded which). Receptors originate from an adult woman who had mild COVID-19 (a few samples of this study predate the infection). Cell type and time point are not known.

This sequence joins TRBV4-1 and TRBJ2-7; 11 nucleotides match TRBD1. V lost 2 bases, J lost 4 bases, and 7 bases stayed unmatched. The CDR3 spans 16 residues. Germline CDR1 is MGHRA and CDR2 is YSYEKL. In DNA, the CDR3 is TGCGCCAGCAGCCAAACAACGGGACAGGGGGATTACGAGCAGTACTTC. Translated, it gives CASSQTTGQGDYEQYF.

Only a few counts were recorded for this clonotype. The chain couples TRBV2 to TRBJ2-1; D gene unclear. Per germline, CDR1 SNHLY and CDR2 FYNNEI. Trimming removed 5 bases at V and 0 bases at J, with 11 bases between. There are 15 residues in the CDR3. Here the CDR3 DNA reads TGTGCCAGCAGTTTACTACCGAGCTCCTACAATGAGCAGTTCTTC. This encodes CASSLLPSSYNEQFF.